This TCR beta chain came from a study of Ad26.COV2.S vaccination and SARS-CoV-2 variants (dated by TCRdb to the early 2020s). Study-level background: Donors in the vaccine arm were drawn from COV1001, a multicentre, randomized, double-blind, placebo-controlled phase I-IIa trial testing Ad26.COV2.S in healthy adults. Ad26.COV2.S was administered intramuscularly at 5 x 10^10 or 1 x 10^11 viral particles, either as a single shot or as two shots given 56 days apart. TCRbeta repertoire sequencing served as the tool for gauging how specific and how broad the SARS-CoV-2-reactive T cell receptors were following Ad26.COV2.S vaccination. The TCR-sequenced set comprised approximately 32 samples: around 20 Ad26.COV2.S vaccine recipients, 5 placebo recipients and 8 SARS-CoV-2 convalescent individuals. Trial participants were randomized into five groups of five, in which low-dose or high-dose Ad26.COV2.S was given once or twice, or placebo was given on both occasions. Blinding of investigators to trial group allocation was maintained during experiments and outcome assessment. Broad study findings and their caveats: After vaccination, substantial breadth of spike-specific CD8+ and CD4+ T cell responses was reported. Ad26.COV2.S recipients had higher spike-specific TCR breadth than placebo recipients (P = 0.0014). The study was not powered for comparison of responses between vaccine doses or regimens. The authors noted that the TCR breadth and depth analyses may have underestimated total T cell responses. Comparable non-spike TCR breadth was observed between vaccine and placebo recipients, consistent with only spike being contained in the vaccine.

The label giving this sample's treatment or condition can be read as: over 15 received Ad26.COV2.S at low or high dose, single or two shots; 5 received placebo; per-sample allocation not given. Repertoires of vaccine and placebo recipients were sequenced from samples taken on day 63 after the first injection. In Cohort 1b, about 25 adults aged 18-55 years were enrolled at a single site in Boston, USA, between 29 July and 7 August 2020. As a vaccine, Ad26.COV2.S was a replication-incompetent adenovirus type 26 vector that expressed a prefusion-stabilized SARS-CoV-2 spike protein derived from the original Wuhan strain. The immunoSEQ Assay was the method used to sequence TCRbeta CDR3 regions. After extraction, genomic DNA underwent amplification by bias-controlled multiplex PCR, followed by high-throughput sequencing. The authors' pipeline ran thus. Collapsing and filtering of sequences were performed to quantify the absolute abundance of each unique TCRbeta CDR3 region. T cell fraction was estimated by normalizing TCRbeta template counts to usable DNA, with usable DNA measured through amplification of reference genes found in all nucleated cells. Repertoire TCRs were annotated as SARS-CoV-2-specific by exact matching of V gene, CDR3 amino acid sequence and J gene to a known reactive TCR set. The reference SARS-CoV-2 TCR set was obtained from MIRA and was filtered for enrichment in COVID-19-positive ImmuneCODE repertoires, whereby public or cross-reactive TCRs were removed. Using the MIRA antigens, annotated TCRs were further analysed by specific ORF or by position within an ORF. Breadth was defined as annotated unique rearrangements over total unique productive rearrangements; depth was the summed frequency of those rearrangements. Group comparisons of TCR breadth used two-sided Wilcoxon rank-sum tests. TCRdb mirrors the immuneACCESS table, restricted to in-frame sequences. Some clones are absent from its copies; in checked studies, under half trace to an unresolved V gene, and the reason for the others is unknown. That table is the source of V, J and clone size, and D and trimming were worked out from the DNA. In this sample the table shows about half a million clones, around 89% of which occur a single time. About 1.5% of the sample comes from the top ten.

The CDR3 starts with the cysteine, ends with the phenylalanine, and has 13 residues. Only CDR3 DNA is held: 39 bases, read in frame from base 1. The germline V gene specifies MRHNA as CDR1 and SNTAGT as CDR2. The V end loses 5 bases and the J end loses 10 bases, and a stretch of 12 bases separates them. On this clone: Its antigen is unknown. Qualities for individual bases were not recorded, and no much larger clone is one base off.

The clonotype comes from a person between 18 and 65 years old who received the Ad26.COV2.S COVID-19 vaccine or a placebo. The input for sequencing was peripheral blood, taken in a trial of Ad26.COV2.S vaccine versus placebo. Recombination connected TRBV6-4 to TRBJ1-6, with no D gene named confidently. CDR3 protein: CASSMGSKSPLHF. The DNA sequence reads TGTGCCAGCAGTATGGGGTCGAAGTCACCCCTCCACTTT.